These T cell receptor beta chains were read from a single sample in a study of T cell repertoires in cytomegalovirus infection. TCRdb called the reads again in MiXCR, with one record for every CDR3 protein. This table holds 680,000 or so distinct CDR3 sequences, roughly a third found once. Specimen: PBMCs. The receptors were gathered from a human donor in good health (CMV status not recorded). Some clones in this sample may be carry-over from other donors' samples. Both conserved end residues are part of each CDR3. The D gene is left open where the match is weak. Clone size is stated in some rows and not others, as once, few, many or a class when expanded.

CDR3 length	V gene	D gene	clone size	J gene	CDR3 DNA	CDR3 protein
15	TRBV7-7	-	once	TRBJ1-4	TGTGCTAGCAGCTTAGCTGTGGGGTTTAATGAAAAACTGTTTTTT	CASSLAVGFNEKLFF
15	TRBV6-5	TRBD1	-	TRBJ2-3	TGTGCCAGCAGTATCCGACAGGGGGGTGCAGATACGCAGTATTTT	CASSIRQGGADTQYF
14	TRBV29-1	-	few	TRBJ2-5	TGCAGCGTTGAAGAGGGCTACCCTCGGGAGACCCAGTACTTC	CSVEEGYPRETQYF
15	TRBV12-3/TRBV12-4	TRBD1	few	TRBJ1-6	TGTGCCAGCACCTTCTCAAAGGGGGCCAGTTCACCCCTCCACTTT	CASTFSKGASSPLHF
16	TRBV6-5	-	many	TRBJ1-1	TGTGCCAGCAGTTACCTACAGAGTACCATGAACACTGAAGCTTTCTTT	CASSYLQSTMNTEAFF
14	TRBV7-9	-	-	TRBJ1-5	TGTGCCAGCAGCTCCGAAGGGGGACTTCAGCCCCAGCATTTT	CASSSEGGLQPQHF
13	TRBV19	-	few	TRBJ2-7	TGTGCCAGTAGTATAGAGTATCTGTACGAGCAGTACTTC	CASSIEYLYEQYF
16	TRBV18	-	once	TRBJ1-1	TGTGCCAGCTCACCCGGGACCGGGTTACGATACACTGAAGCTTTCTTT	CASSPGTGLRYTEAFF
17	TRBV9	TRBD2	-	TRBJ2-2	TGTGCCAGCAGCCCGCGGGCTAGCGGGAGTAGGACCGGGGAGCTGTTTTTT	CASSPRASGSRTGELFF
14	TRBV19	-	-	TRBJ1-5	TGTGCCAGTAGTATTGGTTATAGCAATCAGCCCAAGCATTTT	CASSIGYSNQPKHF
15	TRBV28	TRBD1	few	TRBJ2-2	TGTGCCAGCAAAAAAGGGGGCAAGTACACCGGGGAGCTGTTTTTT	CASKKGGKYTGELFF
13	TRBV27	-	-	TRBJ1-6	TGTGCCAGCGGTCAGGCATGGGATTCACCCCTCCACTTT	CASGQAWDSPLHF
19	TRBV27	TRBD2	-	TRBJ2-3	TGTGCCAGCAGTTTTCGATGGTTAGCGGGAGGGCCTTTCCCAGATACGCAGTATTTT	CASSFRWLAGGPFPDTQYF
13	TRBV10-3	-	-	TRBJ2-7	TGTGCCATCAAGGTCGCAGGGCTCGGGGAGCAGTACTTC	CAIKVAGLGEQYF
14	TRBV10-2	-	-	TRBJ2-4	TGCGCCAGCAGCCACAGGCAGACCGCTGACATTCAGTACTTC	CASSHRQTADIQYF
13	TRBV11-3	TRBD2	few	TRBJ2-1	TGTGCCAGCAGCTCGCGGGGGTGGCATGAGCAGTTCTTC	CASSSRGWHEQFF
11	TRBV29-1	-	-	TRBJ1-1	TGCAGCGTTCAAAGACCCACTGAAGCTTTCTTT	CSVQRPTEAFF